The rows below give T cell receptor beta chains drawn from one sample of a study of cytomegalovirus exposure and HLA in healthy donors. Here immunoSEQ multiplex PCR was the method, and the copy in TCRdb shows in-frame clones only, minus some. The sample lists 140,000 to 150,000 clones, about 84% occurring once. The sample consisted of PBMCs. These receptors all come from a woman between 18 and 29 years old in good health and CMV-seropositive. CDR3s include the opening cysteine and the closing phenylalanine or tryptophan. A D gene is named only where the DNA matches it firmly. Expanded clones get a size class; other rows say once, few or many, or leave the size out.

V	size	J	D	DNA	CDR3
TRBV7-9	NA	TRBJ2-7	NA	TGTTCCAGCAGCTTAGTCTCGTACGAGCAGTACTTC	CSSSLVSYEQYF
TRBV5-6	few	TRBJ1-6	NA	TGTGCCAGCAGCTTAGTCCAGATCCCTAATTCACCCCTCCACTTT	CASSLVQIPNSPLHF
TRBV5-4	NA	TRBJ1-2	TRBD1	TGTGCCAGCAGCTTGAAGGACAGGGGACACCTTAACTATGGCTACACCTTC	CASSLKDRGHLNYGYTF
TRBV30	NA	TRBJ1-2	NA	TGTGCCTGGAATTTCGGTACACAGAACTATGGCTACACCTTC	CAWNFGTQNYGYTF
TRBV4-3	NA	TRBJ2-2	TRBD2	TGCGCCAGCAGCCAGTCCAGCGGTGTGGGCGGGGGACGGTACGGGGAGCTGTTTTTT	CASSQSSGVGGGRYGELFF
TRBV4-2	NA	TRBJ1-6	NA	TGTGCCAGCAGCCAAGACAGTACAGATCTCCTCCACTTT	CASSQDSTDLLHF
TRBV5-6	once	TRBJ1-1	TRBD1	TGTGCCAGCAGCCAGGACGGGACAGGGGGTCTAGCTGAAGCTTTCTTT	CASSQDGTGGLAEAFF
TRBV25-1	NA	TRBJ1-2	NA	TGTGCCAGCAGTGAACGGGGCTATGGCTACACCTTC	CASSERGYGYTF
TRBV10-3	NA	TRBJ2-7	NA	TGTGCCATCAGTGACACAGCTTTCTACGAGCAGTACTTC	CAISDTAFYEQYF
TRBV15	NA	TRBJ1-6	NA	TGTGCCACCAGCAGAGATTCGGGGGATACTTCACCCCTCCACTTT	CATSRDSGDTSPLHF
TRBV7-4	NA	TRBJ2-7	TRBD1	TGTGCCAGCAGCTTTAGGGTCCCCCGGGACAGGGGACACGAGCAGTACTTC	CASSFRVPRDRGHEQYF
TRBV28	NA	TRBJ2-1	TRBD2	TGTGCCAGCAGTTTTCCTAGCGGAAACAATGAGCAGTTCTTC	CASSFPSGNNEQFF
TRBV19	NA	TRBJ1-5	NA	TGTGCCAGTAGTATCCAGGGGCCTCAGCCCCAGCATTTT	CASSIQGPQPQHF